The 8 T cell receptor beta chains below all came from one sample that was sequenced in a study of persistence of HIV-infected CD4 T cells. Sequencing used immunoSEQ version 4 in survey mode. The data were produced by immunoSEQ multiplex PCR, yet TCRdb's version contains in-frame clones alone and is incomplete. The sample yields around 40,000 clones, roughly 90% seen once. Their target antigens are unknown. This nonspecific control used anti-CD3/anti-CD28 bead stimulation of CD4+ T cells. CD4+ T cells upregulating both CD40 ligand and CD69 were sorted as responding cells. This sample comprised CD4+ T cells sorted from PBMCs after 18-hour stimulation, obtained from a patient who received antiretroviral therapy. The receptors were gathered from an adult man with HIV who was CMV-seropositive.

The chain has TRBV9 and TRBJ1-5; the match to TRBD1 covers 7 bases. The ends lost 3 bases at V and 5 bases at J; junction bases unmatched: 5. Germline CDR1 and CDR2: SGDLS and YYNGEE. This CDR3 spans 14 amino acids. DNA of the CDR3: TGTGCCAGCAGCGCTGGACAGGCGGATCAGCCCCAGCATTTT. It codes for CASSAGQADQPQHF.

The chain uses TRBV3-1 (or the pseudogene TRBV3-2) and TRBJ1-2; D is unresolved. This CDR3 spans 14 amino acids. CDR1 is LGHDT, CDR2 YNNKEL, per germline (reference sequence). Between the trimmed V and J ends, which lost 0 bases and 6 bases, there was a span of 11 bases. CDR3 in amino acids: CASSQEGYGHGYTF. The CDR3 nucleotides read TGTGCCAGCAGCCAAGAAGGCTACGGTCATGGCTACACCTTC.

This clone occurred once. The rearrangement uses TRBV19 and TRBJ2-7; 11 bases align to TRBD2. The CDR3 sequence is 16 residues long. V shed 5 bases and J 7 bases; nucleotides not matched to a gene: 13. The germline V gene has CDR1 LNHDA and CDR2 SQIVND (reference sequence). CDR3 nucleotide sequence: TGTGCCAGTAGTCCAGCAATAGCGGGGGGGCGCAAAGAGCAGTACTTC. Translated, it gives CASSPAIAGGRKEQYF.

The rearrangement links TRBV4-1 to TRBJ2-2; D unclear. Trimming stripped 0 bases from V and 5 bases from J, with 16 bases between. CDR3 size: 17 residues. Germline V gene lookup returns CDR1 MGHRA and CDR2 YSYEKL. CDR3 nucleotide sequence: TGCGCCAGCAGCCAAGATGCCAGGAACCCCCTAACCGGGGAGCTGTTTTTT. Protein: CASSQDARNPLTGELFF.

The chain's CDR3 is CASSRPERTGNYGYTF. CDR3 coding DNA: TGCGCCAGCAGCCGTCCGGAGCGGACAGGGAACTATGGCTACACCTTC. The chain links TRBV4-1 to TRBJ1-2; 8 bases map to TRBD1. V was clipped by 4 bases and J by 2 bases; unmatched bases: 9. Germline V lookup: CDR1 MGHRA, CDR2 YSYEKL. This CDR3 contains 16 residues.

J is TRBJ1-2 and V is TRBV19; 7 nucleotides agree with TRBD1. The CDR3 sequence is 13 residues long. V lost 4 bases and J lost 4; bases outside the gene matches: 3. Germline CDR1 reads LNHDA; CDR2 reads SQIVND (reference sequence). Written as DNA, the CDR3 is TGTGCCAGTAGTACGACAGGGAGCTATGGCTACACCTTC. This gives the protein CASSTTGSYGYTF.

The V and J genes are TRBV2 and TRBJ1-2, with D unresolved. There are 15 residues in the CDR3. Germline loops: CDR1 SNHLY, CDR2 FYNNEI. The germline V and J ends were trimmed by 1 base and 2 bases, with 11 bases remaining between them. CDR3 in DNA: TGTGCCAGCAGTGAAGGAGTTCGGGGAAACTATGGCTACACCTTC. It specifies CASSEGVRGNYGYTF.

The V and J genes are TRBV20-1 and TRBJ1-5; D unresolved. CDR1 and CDR2 from the germline V gene are DFQATT and SNEGSKA (reference sequence). The V end was cut by 3 bases, the J end by 0 bases, with 18 bases between. This CDR3 has 17 amino acids. CDR3 sequence (DNA): TGCAGTGCTAGTGTGTGGCAGGACGCCTATAGCAATCAGCCCCAGCATTTT. Translation: CSASVWQDAYSNQPQHF.